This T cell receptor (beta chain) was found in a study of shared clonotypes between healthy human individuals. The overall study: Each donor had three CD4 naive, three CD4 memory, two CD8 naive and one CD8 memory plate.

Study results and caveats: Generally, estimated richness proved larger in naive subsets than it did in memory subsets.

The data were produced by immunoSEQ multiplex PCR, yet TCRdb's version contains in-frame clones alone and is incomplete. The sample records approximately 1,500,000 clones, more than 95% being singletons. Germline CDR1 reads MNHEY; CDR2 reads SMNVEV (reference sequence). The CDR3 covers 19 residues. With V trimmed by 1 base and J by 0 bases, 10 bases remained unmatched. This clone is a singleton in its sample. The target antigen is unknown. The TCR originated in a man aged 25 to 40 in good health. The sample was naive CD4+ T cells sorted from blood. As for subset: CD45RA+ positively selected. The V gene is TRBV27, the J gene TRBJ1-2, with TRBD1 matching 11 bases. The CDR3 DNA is TGTGCCAGCAGTTTATTGGACAGGGGGCGATGGGCCCCTAACTATGGCTACACCTTC. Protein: CASSLLDRGRWAPNYGYTF.